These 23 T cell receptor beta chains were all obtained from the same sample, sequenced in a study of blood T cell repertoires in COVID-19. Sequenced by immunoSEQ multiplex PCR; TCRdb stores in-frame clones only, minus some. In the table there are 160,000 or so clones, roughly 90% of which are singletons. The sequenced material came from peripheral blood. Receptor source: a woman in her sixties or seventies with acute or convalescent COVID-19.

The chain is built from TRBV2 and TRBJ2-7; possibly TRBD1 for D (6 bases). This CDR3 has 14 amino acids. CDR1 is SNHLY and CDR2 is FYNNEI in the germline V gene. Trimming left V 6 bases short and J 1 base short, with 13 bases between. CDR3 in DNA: TGTGCCAGCAGGGGAACAGGGTTTTCCTACGAGCAGTACTTC. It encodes CASRGTGFSYEQYF. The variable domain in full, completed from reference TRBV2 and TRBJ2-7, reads EPEVTQTPSHQVTQMGQEVILRCVPISNHLYFYWYRQILGQKVEFLVSFYNNEISEKSEIFDDQFSVERPDGSNFTLKIRSTKLEDSAMYFCASRGTGFSYEQYFGPGTRLTVT.

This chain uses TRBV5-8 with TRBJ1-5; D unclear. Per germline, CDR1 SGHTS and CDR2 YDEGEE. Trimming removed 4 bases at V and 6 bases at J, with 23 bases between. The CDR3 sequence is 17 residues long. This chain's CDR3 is CASSPSNSRPFGQPQHF. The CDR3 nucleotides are TGTGCCAGCAGCCCCAGCAACTCGCGGCCCTTTGGTCAGCCCCAGCATTTT.

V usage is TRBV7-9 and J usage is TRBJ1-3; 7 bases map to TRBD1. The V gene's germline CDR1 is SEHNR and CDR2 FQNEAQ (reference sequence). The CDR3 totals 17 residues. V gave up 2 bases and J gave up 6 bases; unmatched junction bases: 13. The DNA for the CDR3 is TGTGCCAGCAGCTTAACCTTTGGGGACAGTCTTGAAAACACCATATATTTT. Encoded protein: CASSLTFGDSLENTIYF.

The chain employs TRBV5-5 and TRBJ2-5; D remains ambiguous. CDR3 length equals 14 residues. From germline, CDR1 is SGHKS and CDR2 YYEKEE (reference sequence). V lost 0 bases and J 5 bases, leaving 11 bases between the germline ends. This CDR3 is CASSLVVHLETQYF. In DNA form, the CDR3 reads TGTGCCAGCAGCTTGGTGGTACATCTGGAGACCCAGTACTTC.

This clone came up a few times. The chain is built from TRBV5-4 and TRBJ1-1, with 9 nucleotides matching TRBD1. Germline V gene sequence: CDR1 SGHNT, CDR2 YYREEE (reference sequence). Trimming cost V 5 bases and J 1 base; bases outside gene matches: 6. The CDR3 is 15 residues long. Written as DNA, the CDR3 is TGTGCCAGCAGTTCACAGGGGGCGCCGAACACTGAAGCTTTCTTT. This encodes CASSSQGAPNTEAFF.

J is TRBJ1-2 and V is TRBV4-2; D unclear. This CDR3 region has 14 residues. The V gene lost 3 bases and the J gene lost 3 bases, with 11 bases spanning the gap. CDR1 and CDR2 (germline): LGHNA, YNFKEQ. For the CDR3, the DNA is TGTGCCAGCAGCCACCCCGACACCTACTATGGCTACACCTTC. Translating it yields CASSHPDTYYGYTF.

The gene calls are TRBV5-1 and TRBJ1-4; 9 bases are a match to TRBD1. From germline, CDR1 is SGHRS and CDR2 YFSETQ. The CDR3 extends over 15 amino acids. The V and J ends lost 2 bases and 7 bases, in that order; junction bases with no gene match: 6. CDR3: CASSFEGQGGEKLFF. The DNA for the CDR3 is TGCGCCAGCAGCTTTGAGGGACAGGGAGGTGAAAAACTGTTTTTT.

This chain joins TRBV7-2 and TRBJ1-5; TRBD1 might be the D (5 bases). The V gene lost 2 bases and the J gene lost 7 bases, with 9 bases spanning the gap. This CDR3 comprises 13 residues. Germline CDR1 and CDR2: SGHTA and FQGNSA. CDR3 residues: CASSLWGEQPQHF. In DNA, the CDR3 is TGTGCCAGCAGCTTATGGGGGGAACAGCCCCAGCATTTT.

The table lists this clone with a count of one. CDR3: CASSFGDTGQGFRDTQYF. The CDR3 region has the DNA TGTGCCAGCAGCTTTGGGGATACCGGACAGGGATTCAGAGATACGCAGTATTTT. The J gene is TRBJ2-3, the V gene TRBV7-2; 8 nucleotides agree with TRBD1. The V gene end was trimmed by 3 bases and the J gene end by 5 bases; junction bases not matched to a gene: 16. From germline, CDR1 is SGHTA and CDR2 FQGNSA. There are 18 residues in the CDR3.

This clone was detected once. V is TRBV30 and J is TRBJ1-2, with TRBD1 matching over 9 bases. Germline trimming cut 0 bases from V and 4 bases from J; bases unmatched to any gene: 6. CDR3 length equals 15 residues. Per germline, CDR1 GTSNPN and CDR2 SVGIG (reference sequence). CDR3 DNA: TGTGCCTGGAGTGTTAGGGACAGGGTATCCTATGGCTACACCTTC. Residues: CAWSVRDRVSYGYTF.

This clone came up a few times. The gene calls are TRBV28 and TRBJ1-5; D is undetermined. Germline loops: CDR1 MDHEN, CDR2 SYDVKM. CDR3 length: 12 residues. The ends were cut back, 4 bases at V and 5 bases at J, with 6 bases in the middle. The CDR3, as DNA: TGTGCCAGCAGTTCAGAGGATCAGCCCCAGCATTTT. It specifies CASSSEDQPQHF.

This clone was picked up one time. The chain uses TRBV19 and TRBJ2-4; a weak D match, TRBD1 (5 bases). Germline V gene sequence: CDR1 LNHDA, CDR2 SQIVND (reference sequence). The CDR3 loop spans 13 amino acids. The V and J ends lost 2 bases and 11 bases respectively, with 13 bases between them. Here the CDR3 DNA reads TGTGCCAGTAGTATAAAGGCAAGGGGCGTTCAGTACTTC. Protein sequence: CASSIKARGVQYF.

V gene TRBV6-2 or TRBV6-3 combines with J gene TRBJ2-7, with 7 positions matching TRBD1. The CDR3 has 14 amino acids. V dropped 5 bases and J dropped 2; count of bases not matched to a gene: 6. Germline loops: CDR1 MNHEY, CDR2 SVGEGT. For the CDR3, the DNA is TGTGCCAGCAGTGGCCGGGACAGCACCTACGAGCAGTACTTC. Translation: CASSGRDSTYEQYF.

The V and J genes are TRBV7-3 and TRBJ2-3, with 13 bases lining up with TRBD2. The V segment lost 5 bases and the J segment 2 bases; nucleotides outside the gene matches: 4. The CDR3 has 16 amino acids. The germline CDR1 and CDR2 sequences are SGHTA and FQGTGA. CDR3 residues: CASSPGTSGITDTQYF. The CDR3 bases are TGTGCCAGCAGCCCGGGGACTAGCGGGATCACAGATACGCAGTATTTT. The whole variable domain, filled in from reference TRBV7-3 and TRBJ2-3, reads GAGVSQTPSNKVTEKGKYVELRCDPISGHTALYWYRQSLGQGPEFLIYFQGTGAADDSGLPNDRFFAVRPEGSVSTLKIQRTERGDSAVYLCASSPGTSGITDTQYFGPGTRLTVL.

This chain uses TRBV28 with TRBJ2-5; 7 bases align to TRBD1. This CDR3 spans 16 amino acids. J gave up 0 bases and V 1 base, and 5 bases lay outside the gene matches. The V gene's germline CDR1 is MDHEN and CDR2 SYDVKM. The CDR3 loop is CASSLLGQKYQETQYF. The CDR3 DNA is TGTGCCAGCAGTTTATTGGGACAGAAGTACCAAGAGACCCAGTACTTC.

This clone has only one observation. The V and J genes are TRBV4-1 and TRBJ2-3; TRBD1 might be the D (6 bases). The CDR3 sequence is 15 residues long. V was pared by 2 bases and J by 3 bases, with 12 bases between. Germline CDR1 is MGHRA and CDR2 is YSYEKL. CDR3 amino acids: CASSQTGFRTDTQYF. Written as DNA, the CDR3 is TGCGCCAGCAGCCAAACAGGGTTTCGGACAGATACGCAGTATTTT.

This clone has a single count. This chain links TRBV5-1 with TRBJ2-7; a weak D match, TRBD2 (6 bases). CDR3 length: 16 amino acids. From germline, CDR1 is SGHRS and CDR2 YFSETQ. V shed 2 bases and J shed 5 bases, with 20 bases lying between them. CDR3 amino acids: CASSFSPGGPQDEQYF. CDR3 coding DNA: TGCGCCAGCAGCTTTTCTCCCGGGGGTCCCCAAGACGAGCAGTACTTC.

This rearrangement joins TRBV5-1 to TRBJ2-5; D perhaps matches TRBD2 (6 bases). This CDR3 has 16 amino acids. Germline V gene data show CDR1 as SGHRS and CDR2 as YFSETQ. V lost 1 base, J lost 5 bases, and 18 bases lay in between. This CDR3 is CASSLSGGLSLETQYF. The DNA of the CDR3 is TGCGCCAGCAGCTTGTCTGGGGGACTTTCGTTGGAGACCCAGTACTTC.

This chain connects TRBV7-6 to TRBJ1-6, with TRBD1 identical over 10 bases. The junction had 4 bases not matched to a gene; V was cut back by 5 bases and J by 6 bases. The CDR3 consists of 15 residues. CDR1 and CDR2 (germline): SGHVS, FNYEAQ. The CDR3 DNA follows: TGTGCCAGCAGCGTCCGGGACAGGGGTAATTCACCCCTCCACTTT. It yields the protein CASSVRDRGNSPLHF.

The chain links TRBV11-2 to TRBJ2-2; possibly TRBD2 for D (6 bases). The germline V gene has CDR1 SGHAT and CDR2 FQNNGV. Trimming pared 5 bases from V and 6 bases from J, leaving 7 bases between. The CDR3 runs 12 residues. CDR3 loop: CASSLASGELFF. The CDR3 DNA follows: TGTGCCAGCAGCCTAGCGTCCGGGGAGCTGTTTTTT.

This CDR3 reads CASVFSREAFF. CDR3 nucleotides: TGTGCCAGCGTATTCTCACGGGAAGCTTTCTTT. This chain links TRBV2 with TRBJ1-1; D call uncertain. CDR1 SNHLY and CDR2 FYNNEI come from the germline V gene. The CDR3 runs 11 residues. V lost 8 bases to trimming and J lost 8 bases, with 12 bases between them.

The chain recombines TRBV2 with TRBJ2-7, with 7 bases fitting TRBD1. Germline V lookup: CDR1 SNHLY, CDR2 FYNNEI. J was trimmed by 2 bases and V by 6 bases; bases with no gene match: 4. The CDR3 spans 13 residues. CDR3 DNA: TGTGCCAGCAGAGACAGGGTACCCTACGAGCAGTACTTC. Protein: CASRDRVPYEQYF.

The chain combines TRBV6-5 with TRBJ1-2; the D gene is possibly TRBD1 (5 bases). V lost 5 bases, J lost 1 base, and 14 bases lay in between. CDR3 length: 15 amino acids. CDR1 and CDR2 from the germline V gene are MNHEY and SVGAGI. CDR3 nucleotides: TGTGCCAGCAGTCCCCTCGGACAAGATAACTATGGCTACACCTTC. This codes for CASSPLGQDNYGYTF.